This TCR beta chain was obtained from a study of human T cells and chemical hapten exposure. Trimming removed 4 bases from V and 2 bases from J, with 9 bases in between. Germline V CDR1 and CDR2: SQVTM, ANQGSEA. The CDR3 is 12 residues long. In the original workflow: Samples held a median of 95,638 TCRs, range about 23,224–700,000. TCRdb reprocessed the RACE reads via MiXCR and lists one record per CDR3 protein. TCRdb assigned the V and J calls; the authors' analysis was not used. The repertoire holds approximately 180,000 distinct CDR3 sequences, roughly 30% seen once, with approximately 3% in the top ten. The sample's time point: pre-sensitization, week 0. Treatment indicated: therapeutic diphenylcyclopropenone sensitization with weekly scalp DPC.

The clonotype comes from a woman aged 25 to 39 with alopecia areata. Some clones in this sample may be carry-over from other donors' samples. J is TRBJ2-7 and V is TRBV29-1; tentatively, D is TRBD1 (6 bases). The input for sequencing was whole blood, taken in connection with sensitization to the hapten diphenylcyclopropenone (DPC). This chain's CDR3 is CSVGDTTYEQYF. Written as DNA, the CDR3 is TGCAGCGTTGGGGACACCACCTACGAGCAGTACTTC.